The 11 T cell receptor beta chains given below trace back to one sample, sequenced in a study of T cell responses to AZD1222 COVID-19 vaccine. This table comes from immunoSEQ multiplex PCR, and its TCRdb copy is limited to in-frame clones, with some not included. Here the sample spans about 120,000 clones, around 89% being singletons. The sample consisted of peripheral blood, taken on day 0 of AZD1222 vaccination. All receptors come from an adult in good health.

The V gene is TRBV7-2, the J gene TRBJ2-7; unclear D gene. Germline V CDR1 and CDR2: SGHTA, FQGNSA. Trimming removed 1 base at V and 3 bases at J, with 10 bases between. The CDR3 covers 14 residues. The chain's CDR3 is CASSLGSHLYEQYF. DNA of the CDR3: TGTGCCAGCAGCTTAGGTTCCCATCTCTACGAGCAGTACTTC.

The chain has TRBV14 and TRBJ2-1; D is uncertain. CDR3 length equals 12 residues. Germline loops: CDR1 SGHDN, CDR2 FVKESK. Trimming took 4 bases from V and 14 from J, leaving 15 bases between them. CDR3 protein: CASSRYLSREFF. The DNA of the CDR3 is TGTGCCAGCAGCCGATACCTGAGCCGAGAGTTCTTC. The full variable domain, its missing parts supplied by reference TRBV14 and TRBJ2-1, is EAGVTQFPSHSVIEKGQTVTLRCDPISGHDNLYWYRRVMGKEIKFLLHFVKESKQDESGMPNNRFLAERTGGTYSTLKVQPAELEDSGVYFCASSRYLSREFFGPGTRLTVL.

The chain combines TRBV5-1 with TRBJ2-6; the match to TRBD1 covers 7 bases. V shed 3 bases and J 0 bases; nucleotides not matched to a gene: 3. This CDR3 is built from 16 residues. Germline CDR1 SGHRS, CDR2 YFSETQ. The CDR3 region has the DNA TGCGCCAGCAGCTCCCGACAGGGCTCTGGGGCCAACGTCCTGACTTTC. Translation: CASSSRQGSGANVLTF.

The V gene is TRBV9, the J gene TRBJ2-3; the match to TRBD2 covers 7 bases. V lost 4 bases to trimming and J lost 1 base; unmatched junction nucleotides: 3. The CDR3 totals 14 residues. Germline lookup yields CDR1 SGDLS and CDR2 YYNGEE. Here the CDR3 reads CASSTSAGTDTQYF. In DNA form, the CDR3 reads TGTGCCAGCAGCACTAGCGCAGGCACAGATACGCAGTATTTT.

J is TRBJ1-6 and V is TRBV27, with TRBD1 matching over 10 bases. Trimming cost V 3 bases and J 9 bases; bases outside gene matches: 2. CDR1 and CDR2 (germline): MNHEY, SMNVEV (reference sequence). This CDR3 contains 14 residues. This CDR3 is CASSLDRGFSPLHF. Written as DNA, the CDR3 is TGTGCCAGCAGTTTGGACAGGGGGTTTTCACCCCTCCACTTT.

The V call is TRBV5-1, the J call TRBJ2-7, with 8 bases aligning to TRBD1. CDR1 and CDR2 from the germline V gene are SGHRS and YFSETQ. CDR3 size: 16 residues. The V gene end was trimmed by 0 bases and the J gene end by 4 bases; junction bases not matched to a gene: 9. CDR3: CASSLARDRFQYEQYF. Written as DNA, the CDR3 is TGCGCCAGCAGCTTGGCAAGGGACAGGTTCCAGTACGAGCAGTACTTC.

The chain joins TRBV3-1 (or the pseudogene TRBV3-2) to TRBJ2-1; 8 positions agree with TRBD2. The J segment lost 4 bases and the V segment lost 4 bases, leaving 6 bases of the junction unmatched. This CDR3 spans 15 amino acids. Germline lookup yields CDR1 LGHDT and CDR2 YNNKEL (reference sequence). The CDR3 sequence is CASSPQLAAYNEQFF. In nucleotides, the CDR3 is TGTGCCAGCAGCCCTCAACTAGCGGCATACAATGAGCAGTTCTTC.

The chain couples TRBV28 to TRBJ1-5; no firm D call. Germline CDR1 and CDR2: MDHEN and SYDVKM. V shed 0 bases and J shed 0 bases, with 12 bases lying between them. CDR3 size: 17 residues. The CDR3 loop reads CASSLWGPAASNQPQHF. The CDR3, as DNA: TGTGCCAGCAGTTTATGGGGCCCGGCTGCTAGCAATCAGCCCCAGCATTTT.

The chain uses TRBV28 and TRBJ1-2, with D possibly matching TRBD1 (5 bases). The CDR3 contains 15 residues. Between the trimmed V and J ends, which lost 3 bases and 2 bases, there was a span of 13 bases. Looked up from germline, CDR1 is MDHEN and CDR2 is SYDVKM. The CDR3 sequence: CASSFPQGINYGYTF. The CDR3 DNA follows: TGTGCCAGCAGTTTTCCCCAGGGTATAAACTATGGCTACACCTTC.

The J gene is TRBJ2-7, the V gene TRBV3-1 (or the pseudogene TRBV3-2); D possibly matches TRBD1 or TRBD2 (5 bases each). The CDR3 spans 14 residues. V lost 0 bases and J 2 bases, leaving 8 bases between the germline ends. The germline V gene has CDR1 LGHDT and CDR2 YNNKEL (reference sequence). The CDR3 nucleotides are TGTGCCAGCAGCCAAGATCTGGGGGCCTACGAGCAGTACTTC. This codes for CASSQDLGAYEQYF.

CDR3 bases: TGTGCCAGCAGTTCACCGAGATTTGGGGACACAGATACGCAGTATTTT. Protein sequence: CASSSPRFGDTDTQYF. The J gene is TRBJ2-3, the V gene TRBV28; D uncertain. This CDR3 is built from 16 residues. Germline lookup yields CDR1 MDHEN and CDR2 SYDVKM. Trimming stripped 4 bases from V and 2 bases from J, with 16 bases between. Full variable domain (rest looked up from reference TRBV28 and TRBJ2-3): DVKVTQSSRYLVKRTGEKVFLECVQDMDHENMFWYRQDPGLGLRLIYFSYDVKMKEKGDIPEGYSVSREKKERFSLILESASTNQTSMYLCASSSPRFGDTDTQYFGPGTRLTVL.